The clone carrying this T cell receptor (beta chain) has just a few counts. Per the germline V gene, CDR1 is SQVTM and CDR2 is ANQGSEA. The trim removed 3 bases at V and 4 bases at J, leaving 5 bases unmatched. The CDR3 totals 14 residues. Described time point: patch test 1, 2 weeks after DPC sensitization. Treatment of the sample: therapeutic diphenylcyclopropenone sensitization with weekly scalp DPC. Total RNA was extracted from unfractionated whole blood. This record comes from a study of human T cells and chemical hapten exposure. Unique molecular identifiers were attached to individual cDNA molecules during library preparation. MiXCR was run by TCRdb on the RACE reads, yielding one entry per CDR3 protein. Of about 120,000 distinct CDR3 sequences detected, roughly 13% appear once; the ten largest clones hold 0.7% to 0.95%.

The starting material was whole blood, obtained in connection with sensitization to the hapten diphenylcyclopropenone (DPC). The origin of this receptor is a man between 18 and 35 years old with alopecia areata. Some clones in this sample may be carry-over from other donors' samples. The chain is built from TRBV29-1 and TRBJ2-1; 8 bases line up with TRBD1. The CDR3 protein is CSVERGQAYNEQFF. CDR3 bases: TGCAGCGTTGAGCGGGGACAGGCATACAATGAGCAGTTCTTC.